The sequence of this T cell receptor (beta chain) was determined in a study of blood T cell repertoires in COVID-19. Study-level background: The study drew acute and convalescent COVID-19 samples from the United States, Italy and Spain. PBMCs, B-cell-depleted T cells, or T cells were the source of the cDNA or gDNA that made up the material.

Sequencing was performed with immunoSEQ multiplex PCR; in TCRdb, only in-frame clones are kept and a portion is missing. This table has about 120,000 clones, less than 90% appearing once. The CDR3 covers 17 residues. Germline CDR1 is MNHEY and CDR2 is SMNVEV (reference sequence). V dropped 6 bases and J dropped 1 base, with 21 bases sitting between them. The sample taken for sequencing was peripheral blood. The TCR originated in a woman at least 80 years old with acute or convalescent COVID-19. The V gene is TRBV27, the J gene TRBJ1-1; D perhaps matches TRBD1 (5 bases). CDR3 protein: CASSSPGGGKGNTEAFF. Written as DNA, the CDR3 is TGTGCCAGCAGCTCGCCTGGGGGAGGAAAGGGGAACACTGAAGCTTTCTTT.